These T cell receptor beta chains were read from a single sample in a study of CD8+ T cells in alopecia areata. TCRdb's copy holds only in-frame clones and misses some; the assay was immunoSEQ multiplex PCR. This repertoire shows more than 200,000 clones, under 70% found once; its top ten account for about 4.2%. The sequencing here drew on CD4+ T cells sorted from blood, taken at week 4, from a patient treated with tofacitinib. The receptors were gathered from a human donor with alopecia areata. The CDR3 runs from the conserved cysteine through the conserved F or W. A D gene is named only where the DNA matches it firmly. Clone size appears in some rows only: once, few, many, or a class for an expanded clone.

d_gene,abundance,j_gene,len,v_gene,CDR3nt,CDR3aa
NA,NA,TRBJ2-5,14,TRBV4-3,TGCGCCAGCAGCCAAGATGGCTACGGGGAGACCCAGTACTTC,CASSQDGYGETQYF
NA,NA,TRBJ1-6,13,TRBV2,TGTGCCAGCGGGGGGGACTATAATTCACCCCTCCACTTT,CASGGDYNSPLHF
NA,NA,TRBJ2-1,14,TRBV7-2,TGTGCCAGCAGCCCCCAGGTTAACCTCAATGAGCAGTTCTTC,CASSPQVNLNEQFF
TRBD1,NA,TRBJ1-5,14,TRBV30,TGTGCCCTCTCCCGGACAGGGGGCAATCAGCCCCAGCATTTT,CALSRTGGNQPQHF
NA,NA,TRBJ1-5,14,TRBV30,TGTGCCTGGAACCAGGGGAATAGCAATCAGCCCCAGCATTTT,CAWNQGNSNQPQHF
NA,NA,TRBJ2-2,14,TRBV29-1,TGCAGCGCCAAATGGGGGCAGGACACCGGGGAGCTGTTTTTT,CSAKWGQDTGELFF
NA,NA,TRBJ2-2,16,TRBV7-2,TGTGCCAGCAGCTCGCCGGGACAATCGAACACCGGGGAGCTGTTTTTT,CASSSPGQSNTGELFF
NA,NA,TRBJ1-1,11,TRBV29-1,TGCAGCGTTGCTAGGAGCACTGAAGCTTTCTTT,CSVARSTEAFF
NA,NA,TRBJ2-2,13,TRBV5-6,TGTGCCAGCAGCTGGGGCTTTGACGGGGAGCTGTTTTTT,CASSWGFDGELFF
TRBD1,NA,TRBJ1-2,15,TRBV5-6,TGTGCCAGCAGCTTGGGAGGACAGGGGGCTTATGGCTACACCTTC,CASSLGGQGAYGYTF
NA,NA,TRBJ2-7,15,TRBV6-5,TGTGCCAGCAGCTCCAGGTTCGCGAGCTCCTACGAGCAGTACTTC,CASSSRFASSYEQYF
NA,NA,TRBJ2-1,14,TRBV6-5,TGTGCCAGCAGTTACTCAGAGGGCTACAATGAGCAGTTCTTC,CASSYSEGYNEQFF
NA,NA,TRBJ2-2,15,TRBV2,TGTGCCAGCAGTCTCGAGTCGGTAGAGACCGGGGAGCTGTTTTTT,CASSLESVETGELFF
NA,once,TRBJ2-2,13,TRBV6-5,TGTGCCAGCATCAACCCACTAGCCGGGGAGCTGTTTTTT,CASINPLAGELFF
NA,NA,TRBJ1-2,13,TRBV2,TGTGCCAGCCTTTACTTCGGGAGGGACGGCTACACCTTC,CASLYFGRDGYTF
NA,NA,TRBJ2-5,13,TRBV19,TGTGCCAGTAGAGCCGGCCCTGGGGAGACCCAGTACTTC,CASRAGPGETQYF
NA,once,TRBJ2-2,17,TRBV5-6,TGTGCCAGCAGCTTGTATTGGGGCCGGATTTTCACCGGGGAGCTGTTTTTT,CASSLYWGRIFTGELFF
NA,NA,TRBJ1-3,17,TRBV7-6,TGTGCCAGCAGCTTAGCCATAGCAGGGGCCGCCGGAAACACCATATATTTT,CASSLAIAGAAGNTIYF
NA,NA,TRBJ1-3,15,TRBV9,TGTGCCAGCAGCGCCCCTCAGAGCTCTGGAAACACCATATATTTT,CASSAPQSSGNTIYF
NA,few,TRBJ2-5,12,TRBV30,TGTGCCTGGAGTGGGGGGCACGAGACCCAGTACTTC,CAWSGGHETQYF
NA,few,TRBJ2-1,18,TRBV4-3,TGCGCCAGCAGCCAAGAAAGCAGGGGGGGGCCCCCCTACAATGAGCAGTTCTTC,CASSQESRGGPPYNEQFF
NA,NA,TRBJ1-2,13,TRBV2,TGTGCCAGCACTCAGGACGAACGCCGGGGCTACACCTTC,CASTQDERRGYTF
TRBD1,once,TRBJ2-5,16,TRBV5-8,TGTGCCAGCAGCGAAAGAGGGACAGCCGTTCGGGAGACCCAGTACTTC,CASSERGTAVRETQYF
TRBD2,NA,TRBJ2-6,16,TRBV6-6,TGTGCCAGCAGTCCCGTGGGGGGGTCTGGGGCCAACGTCCTGACTTTC,CASSPVGGSGANVLTF
TRBD1,NA,TRBJ2-7,12,TRBV30,TGTGCCTGGAGTCGACAGGGGGCCGAGCAGTACTTC,CAWSRQGAEQYF
TRBD2,NA,TRBJ2-7,13,TRBV5-6,TGTGCCAGCAGCTTAGCGGGGCACTACGAGCAGTACTTC,CASSLAGHYEQYF
TRBD1,few,TRBJ1-4,15,TRBV25-1,TGTGCCAGCAGCGACCCAGGGGGGGCTGATGAAAAACTGTTTTTT,CASSDPGGADEKLFF
NA,NA,TRBJ2-1,15,TRBV7-9,TGTGCCAGCCAGGGTTTTTCTGCCAACAGCAATGAGCAGTTCTTC,CASQGFSANSNEQFF
NA,few,TRBJ2-5,13,TRBV2,TGTGCCATCAGTAGGGACATACAAGAGACCCAGTACTTC,CAISRDIQETQYF
NA,NA,TRBJ1-3,16,TRBV4-2,TGTGCCAGCAGCCAAGATGGGACCTACTCTGGAAACACCATATATTTT,CASSQDGTYSGNTIYF
NA,once,TRBJ2-5,13,TRBV5-6,TGTGCCAGCAGCCTGGGCATCCGAGAGACCCAGTACTTC,CASSLGIRETQYF
NA,few,TRBJ2-2,15,TRBV5-1,TGCGCCAGCAGCCCCGGGGGGCCGAGCACCGGGGAGCTGTTTTTT,CASSPGGPSTGELFF
NA,NA,TRBJ2-2,14,TRBV29-1,TGCAGCGTCAGAGTCCTCGAGGGGGCCGGGGAGCTGTTTTTT,CSVRVLEGAGELFF